A single sample gave rise to the 31 T cell receptor beta chains below, sequenced in a study of response to subunit inactivated influenza vaccine. In TCRdb, the RT-PCR reads were re-called with MiXCR into one record per CDR3 protein. The sample lists 450,000 to 700,000 distinct CDR3 sequences; 14% were seen once. The material sequenced was PBMCs from blood, taken approximately 13 days after vaccination. The source is a man aged 45-60 years who received an inactivated influenza vaccine.

The CDR3 loop reads CASSPHLSGVSTDTQYF. The CDR3 bases are TGTGCCAGCAGCCCGCACCTTAGCGGGGTTAGCACAGATACGCAGTATTTT. The V gene is TRBV7-2, the J gene TRBJ2-3, with TRBD2 matching 8 bases. From germline, CDR1 is SGHTA and CDR2 FQGNSA. The CDR3 length is 17 residues. V shed 5 bases and J 0 bases; nucleotides not matched to a gene: 10.

Concerning this clonotype itself: A read error may account for a junction end that differs from germline. V usage is TRBV27 and J usage is TRBJ2-1; no firm D call. Germline V gene sequence: CDR1 MNHEY, CDR2 SMNVEV (reference sequence). CDR3 size: 15 residues. CDR3 sequence reads: CDSSPTVVSYNEQFF. The CDR3 DNA reads as TGTGACAGCAGTCCCACAGTAGTCTCCTACAATGAGCAGTTCTTC.

In this sample, this clonotype turned up a few times. The chain combines TRBV20-1 with TRBJ1-2, with a tentative D call TRBD1 (5 bases). The CDR3 sequence is 12 residues long. The V end was cut by 4 bases, the J end by 7 bases, with 13 bases between. The germline gives CDR1 DFQATT, CDR2 SNEGSKA (reference sequence). CDR3 sequence: CSANQGTLGYTF. The CDR3 nucleotides read TGCAGTGCTAATCAGGGAACTCTTGGCTACACCTTC.

This clonotype was counted between two and nine times. The genes are TRBV4-3 and TRBJ1-4; 10 positions match TRBD1. The CDR3 consists of 16 residues. V trimming: 3 bases; J trimming: 7 bases; junction bases outside the gene matches: 8. Germline loops: CDR1 LGHNA, CDR2 YSLEER. The CDR3 sequence is CASSHGDRGESEKLFF. CDR3 sequence (DNA): TGCGCCAGCAGCCACGGGGACAGGGGCGAGAGTGAAAAACTGTTTTTT.

This clonotype was detected many times. For the CDR3, the DNA is TGTGCCAGCAGCTTAGGTCCAGGGGGTTCACCCCTCCACTTT. This translates into CASSLGPGGSPLHF. This chain uses TRBV7-2 with TRBJ1-6, with TRBD1 matching over 7 bases. CDR3 length: 14 amino acids. Germline trimming cut 1 base from V and 9 bases from J; bases unmatched to any gene: 3. CDR1 and CDR2 from the germline V gene are SGHTA and FQGNSA.

This clonotype occurred many times. This chain links TRBV4-1 with TRBJ2-5, with TRBD2 matching 7 bases. The junction had 3 bases not matched to a gene; V was cut back by 0 bases and J by 2 bases. Per germline, CDR1 MGHRA and CDR2 YSYEKL. The CDR3 is 15 amino acids. CDR3 in amino acids: CASSQDPGLQETQYF. Written as DNA, the CDR3 is TGCGCCAGCAGCCAAGATCCGGGACTACAAGAGACCCAGTACTTC.

This clonotype was detected ten times or more. The genes are TRBV27 and TRBJ2-7; 10 bases agree with TRBD2. V gave up 4 bases and J gave up 4 bases; unmatched junction bases: 4. The CDR3 is 14 amino acids. CDR1 and CDR2 (germline): MNHEY, SMNVEV (reference sequence). The CDR3 DNA is TGTGCCAGCAGTTCATCGACTAGCGGGTACGAGCAGTACTTC. Its protein is CASSSSTSGYEQYF.

The V gene is TRBV5-1, the J gene TRBJ2-7; 8 bases agree with TRBD1. Germline V gene data show CDR1 as SGHRS and CDR2 as YFSETQ. Germline trimming cut 4 bases from V and 3 bases from J; bases unmatched to any gene: 6. The CDR3 has 14 amino acids. This CDR3 reads CASSQGTGGYEQYF. CDR3 DNA: TGCGCCAGCAGCCAGGGTACAGGGGGCTACGAGCAGTACTTC.

The chain couples TRBV9 to TRBJ1-5; perhaps TRBD1 as D (5 bases). Trimming left V 2 bases short and J 2 bases short, with 20 bases between. The CDR3 runs 18 residues. CDR1 is SGDLS and CDR2 is YYNGEE in the germline V gene. The CDR3 DNA is TGTGCCAGCAGCGTGTCTAGGAGGGAGGGGATGGGCAATCAGCCCCAGCATTTT. It yields the protein CASSVSRREGMGNQPQHF.

The CDR3 bases are TGTGCCAGCAGCCAAAGCTTCGGACTAGCGGGAGGGCCGCGGTATTTCTACGAGCAGTACTTC. Its translation is CASSQSFGLAGGPRYFYEQYF. The chain employs TRBV3-1 and TRBJ2-7, with TRBD2 matching 15 bases. The CDR3 is 21 amino acids. J was trimmed by 3 bases and V by 2 bases; bases with no gene match: 17. Germline CDR1 is LGHDT and CDR2 is YNNKEL (reference sequence).

The gene calls are TRBV7-9 and TRBJ1-2; D possibly corresponds to TRBD1 (6 bases). The CDR3 totals 15 residues. Germline CDR1 is SEHNR and CDR2 is FQNEAQ (reference sequence). V gave up 0 bases and J gave up 4 bases, with 12 bases separating them. In DNA form, the CDR3 reads TGTGCCAGCAGCTTAGCGGGCAGGGGTGGCTATGGCTACACCTTC. Protein sequence: CASSLAGRGGYGYTF.

This clonotype showed up many times. At one end the junction does not follow the germline gene, possibly because of a read error. V and J are TRBV12-3 or TRBV12-4 and TRBJ2-1; 11 bases line up with TRBD2. This CDR3 has 13 amino acids. The CDR3 DNA is TGCGCCAGCAGAGGACTAGCGGGCAATGAGCAGTTCTTC. Protein: CASRGLAGNEQFF.

This clonotype turned up a few times. The rearrangement uses TRBV12-3 or TRBV12-4 and TRBJ1-4; 11 bases match TRBD1. The V segment lost 3 bases and the J segment 15 bases; nucleotides outside the gene matches: 9. The CDR3 runs to 14 residues. CDR3 region: CASSLDRGLGGLFF. The CDR3, as DNA: TGTGCCAGCAGTTTGGACAGGGGGCTGGGGGGATTGTTTTTT.

This clonotype showed up just a few times. The CDR3: CASSHKGQGDGYTF. In nucleotides, the CDR3 is TGCGCCAGCAGCCACAAGGGACAGGGTGATGGCTACACCTTC. The genes are TRBV4-1 and TRBJ1-2, with TRBD1 matching over 9 bases. The CDR3 is 14 residues long. Looked up from germline, CDR1 is MGHRA and CDR2 is YSYEKL. V shed 3 bases and J 6 bases; nucleotides not matched to a gene: 5.

The rearrangement uses TRBV6-2 or TRBV6-3 and TRBJ1-5; possibly TRBD1 for D (6 bases). The germline V gene encodes CDR1 MNHEY and CDR2 SVGEGT. The CDR3 is 17 residues long. Trimming left V 2 bases short and J 4 bases short, with 18 bases between. The DNA for the CDR3 is TGTGCCAGCAGTTACATGGGGGCAGCGGGGGAAAATCAGCCCCAGCATTTT. This codes for CASSYMGAAGENQPQHF.

This chain links TRBV5-1 with TRBJ2-3, with D perhaps TRBD1 or TRBD2 (5 bases each). V shed 0 bases and J shed 2 bases, with 16 bases lying between them. In germline, CDR1 is SGHRS, CDR2 YFSETQ. The CDR3 sequence is 17 residues long. CDR3: CASSLARVRGFTDTQYF. For the CDR3, the DNA is TGCGCCAGCAGCTTGGCCAGGGTCCGGGGATTCACAGATACGCAGTATTTT.

The chain joins TRBV11-3 to TRBJ2-1, with D perhaps TRBD1 (6 bases). This CDR3 contains 15 residues. Trimming left V 5 bases short and J 5 bases short, with 16 bases between. In germline, CDR1 is SGHNT, CDR2 YENEEA. The CDR3 DNA reads TGTGCCAGCAGCCCTCAGACAGGAGCTAACAATGAGCAGTTCTTC. It yields the protein CASSPQTGANNEQFF.

The gene calls are TRBV4-1 and TRBJ1-1; 9 bases line up with TRBD1. The CDR3 is made up of 15 amino acids. In germline, CDR1 is MGHRA, CDR2 YSYEKL. The V gene end was trimmed by 2 bases and the J gene end by 0 bases; junction bases not matched to a gene: 1. CDR3 in amino acids: CASSQTGGLNTEAFF. The CDR3 coding sequence is TGCGCCAGCAGCCAAACAGGGGGCTTGAACACTGAAGCTTTCTTT.

This clonotype was detected only a few times. V usage is TRBV7-9 and J usage is TRBJ2-7, with a weak D call TRBD2 (5 bases). In germline, CDR1 is SEHNR, CDR2 FQNEAQ (reference sequence). The CDR3 length is 14 residues. V lost 5 bases and J 1 base, leaving 12 bases between the germline ends. CDR3 region: CASSAWTDSYEQYF. CDR3 DNA: TGTGCCAGCAGCGCGTGGACTGATTCCTACGAGCAGTACTTC.

This clonotype was seen a handful of times. This rearrangement joins TRBV20-1 to TRBJ2-1; D remains ambiguous. The CDR3 runs 16 residues. V shed 0 bases and J shed 3 bases, with 15 bases lying between them. Germline assignment: CDR1 DFQATT and CDR2 SNEGSKA (reference sequence). The chain's CDR3 is CSARDQGSAHYNEQFF. CDR3 DNA sequence: TGCAGTGCTAGAGATCAAGGAAGCGCCCACTACAATGAGCAGTTCTTC.

V usage is TRBV20-1 and J usage is TRBJ2-3, with 12 bases fitting TRBD2. Germline V lookup: CDR1 DFQATT, CDR2 SNEGSKA (reference sequence). The CDR3 length is 16 residues. Unmatched junction bases numbered 9, after V lost 3 bases and J lost 5 bases. The CDR3 DNA is TGCAGTGCTAGTCCAACTAGCGGGGGGCATCAAGATACGCAGTATTTT. As protein: CSASPTSGGHQDTQYF.

The V and J genes are TRBV5-6 and TRBJ1-2, with 10 bases fitting TRBD1. Germline trimming cut 4 bases from V and 7 bases from J; bases unmatched to any gene: 4. CDR1 is SGHDT, CDR2 YYEEEE, per germline. The CDR3 covers 13 residues. This CDR3 is CASSPTGGSGYTF. CDR3 nucleotides: TGTGCCAGCAGCCCGACAGGGGGCTCTGGCTACACCTTC.

V usage is TRBV7-2 and J usage is TRBJ2-1, with TRBD2 identical over 9 bases. Germline V gene sequence: CDR1 SGHTA, CDR2 FQGNSA. The CDR3 runs to 17 residues. Trimming cost V 0 bases and J 5 bases; bases outside gene matches: 8. The CDR3 region is CASSLALFLAGNNEQFF. The CDR3 region has the DNA TGTGCCAGCAGCTTAGCGCTATTCCTAGCGGGGAACAATGAGCAGTTCTTC.

There are a few counts of this clonotype. The chain recombines TRBV20-1 with TRBJ2-2; TRBD1 might be the D (6 bases). Germline V CDR1 and CDR2: DFQATT, SNEGSKA (reference sequence). The CDR3 is made up of 15 amino acids. V dropped 2 bases and J dropped 0 bases, with 10 bases sitting between them. The CDR3 DNA reads TGCAGTGCTAGACCGGGACACACGAACACCGGGGAGCTGTTTTTT. Its translation: CSARPGHTNTGELFF.

CDR3 sequence: CASSLTRGLPEAFF. CDR3 DNA: TGTGCCAGCAGCTTGACACGGGGGTTGCCTGAAGCTTTCTTT. The rearrangement uses TRBV7-2 and TRBJ1-1, with D maybe TRBD1 (5 bases). The V end lost 3 bases, the J end lost 6 bases, and 14 bases lay between the germline ends. This CDR3 has 14 residues. The germline gives CDR1 SGHTA, CDR2 FQGNSA.

The sample holds a few counts of this clonotype. The chain joins TRBV3-1 to TRBJ2-6; weak D call: TRBD2 (6 bases). The CDR3 has 16 amino acids. The V and J ends lost 5 bases and 0 bases respectively, with 11 bases between them. Per the germline V gene, CDR1 is LGHDT and CDR2 is YNNKEL (reference sequence). CDR3 loop: CASSDTGDSGANVLTF. Here the CDR3 DNA reads TGTGCCAGCAGCGACACGGGGGACTCTGGGGCCAACGTCCTGACTTTC.

This clonotype showed up just a few times. This chain uses TRBV9 with TRBJ2-5; 7 bases match TRBD1. There are 16 residues in the CDR3. Germline assignment: CDR1 SGDLS and CDR2 YYNGEE. Trimming took 2 bases from V and 5 from J; bases not matched to a gene: 12. The CDR3, as DNA: TGTGCCAGCAGCGTCTTTCCGACAGGGAGCTGGGAGACCCAGTACTTC. Its translation is CASSVFPTGSWETQYF.

The chain uses TRBV20-1 and TRBJ2-7, with TRBD2 matching over 13 bases. The V gene's germline CDR1 is DFQATT and CDR2 SNEGSKA (reference sequence). Unmatched junction bases numbered 6, after V lost 4 bases and J lost 3 bases. CDR3 length: 15 amino acids. CDR3 residues: CSAIHRTSGSYEQYF. CDR3 in DNA: TGCAGTGCTATCCACCGGACTAGCGGGAGCTACGAGCAGTACTTC.

The V and J genes are TRBV7-2 and TRBJ2-6, with D tentatively TRBD2 (5 bases). The CDR3 spans 15 residues. Germline CDR1 and CDR2: SGHTA and FQGNSA. Trimming took off 4 bases at V and 4 bases at J, with 11 bases between the two ends. The CDR3 sequence is CASSSRVAGANVLTF. The DNA for the CDR3 is TGTGCCAGCAGCTCGAGGGTAGCCGGGGCCAACGTCCTGACTTTC.

This clonotype showed up just a few times. CDR3 loop: CAWSVRGADTQYF. CDR3 DNA sequence: TGTGCCTGGAGTGTACGAGGCGCAGATACGCAGTATTTT. V usage is TRBV30 and J usage is TRBJ2-3; the D is unclear. Trimming pared 0 bases from V and 4 bases from J, leaving 8 bases between. This CDR3 spans 13 amino acids. The germline V gene encodes CDR1 GTSNPN and CDR2 SVGIG (reference sequence).

This clonotype turned up a few times. The chain combines TRBV19 with TRBJ2-3, with TRBD1 matching 8 bases. V shed 5 bases and J 5 bases; nucleotides not matched to a gene: 9. This CDR3 contains 15 residues. Germline V lookup: CDR1 LNHDA, CDR2 SQIVND (reference sequence). The CDR3: CASSVSLDRGDTQYF. In DNA form, the CDR3 reads TGTGCCAGTAGTGTCTCCCTAGACAGGGGAGATACGCAGTATTTT.